The 32 T cell receptor beta chains reported below all come from one sample, sequenced in a study of control samples from healthy donors and cancer patients. Assay: immunoSEQ multiplex PCR; the TCRdb copy retains only in-frame clones and omits some. The sample lists around 190,000 clones; around 94% were seen once. The source material was blood. The origin of the receptors is a man under 40 in good health.

This chain links TRBV18 with TRBJ1-2, with 7 bases matching TRBD1. With V trimmed by 4 bases and J by 5 bases, 19 bases remained unmatched. The CDR3 has 18 residues. Germline V gives CDR1 KGHSH, CDR2 LQKENI. DNA of the CDR3: TGTGCCAGCTCACTAAGTCCCGGGACAGACGATACTATGTATGGCTACACCTTC. Encoded protein: CASSLSPGTDDTMYGYTF.

The chain combines TRBV7-2 with TRBJ2-2, with a possible D match to TRBD2 (5 bases). The V end lost 0 bases, the J end lost 5 bases, and 7 bases lay between the germline ends. This CDR3 contains 14 residues. The germline CDR1 and CDR2 sequences are SGHTA and FQGNSA. CDR3 protein: CASSLAGMTGELFF. CDR3 bases: TGTGCCAGCAGCTTAGCCGGGATGACCGGGGAGCTGTTTTTT.

This clone was seen more than once but under ten times. The chain employs TRBV10-2 and TRBJ1-1; D gene ambiguous. Germline values: CDR1 WSHSY, CDR2 SAAADI. The CDR3 runs 15 residues. V lost 4 bases and J lost 4, with 16 bases in between. This chain's CDR3 is CASSVGLGSVTEAFF. The CDR3, as DNA: TGCGCCAGCAGTGTAGGGTTAGGGTCGGTCACTGAAGCTTTCTTT.

This chain joins TRBV9 and TRBJ2-1; 16 nucleotides align to TRBD2. This CDR3 comprises 18 residues. Germline V CDR1 and CDR2: SGDLS, YYNGEE. Trimming cost V 2 bases and J 0 bases; bases outside gene matches: 2. The CDR3 DNA reads as TGTGCCAGCAGCGTGGGACTAGCGGGAGGGAACTCCTACAATGAGCAGTTCTTC. Translating gives CASSVGLAGGNSYNEQFF.

The chain links TRBV6-2 or TRBV6-3 to TRBJ2-7; 9 bases are a match to TRBD1. Looked up from germline, CDR1 is MNHEY and CDR2 is SVGEGT. V lost 2 bases and J lost 3; bases outside the gene matches: 8. The CDR3 runs to 16 residues. This chain's CDR3 is CASSYPPDRGGYEQYF. The CDR3 DNA follows: TGTGCCAGCAGTTACCCCCCGGACAGGGGCGGCTACGAGCAGTACTTC.

This chain uses TRBV7-2 with TRBJ2-1; 10 bases agree with TRBD2. There are 16 residues in the CDR3. The V and J ends lost 4 bases and 10 bases, in that order; junction bases with no gene match: 13. The V gene's germline CDR1 is SGHTA and CDR2 FQGNSA. The CDR3 is CASSYQVAGGPLEQFF. For the CDR3, the DNA is TGTGCCAGCAGCTACCAAGTAGCGGGAGGCCCCCTGGAGCAGTTCTTC.

This clone was counted once. The chain carries TRBV5-6 and TRBJ2-1; no firm D call. Trimming left V 0 bases short and J 7 bases short, with 8 bases between. This CDR3 is 13 amino acids long. Germline V gene data show CDR1 as SGHDT and CDR2 as YYEEEE. This CDR3 is CASSLVKGNEQFF. CDR3 bases: TGTGCCAGCAGCTTGGTAAAGGGAAATGAGCAGTTCTTC.

V gene TRBV4-3 combines with J gene TRBJ2-1, with unresolved D. Germline V gene data show CDR1 as LGHNA and CDR2 as YSLEER. The CDR3 spans 14 residues. V lost 1 base to trimming and J lost 6 bases, with 10 bases between them. The CDR3 bases are TGCGCCAGCAGCCAAGTGGGTGGAAGCAATGAGCAGTTCTTC. Amino acid sequence: CASSQVGGSNEQFF.

The genes are TRBV29-1 and TRBJ2-3, with D tentatively TRBD2 (7 bases). Trimming cost V 4 bases and J 3 bases, with 17 bases left between them. The CDR3 sequence is 15 residues long. Germline values: CDR1 SQVTM, CDR2 ANQGSEA. CDR3 residues: CSVVGMGGRTDTQYF. The CDR3 coding sequence is TGCAGCGTTGTCGGTATGGGGGGGCGGACAGATACGCAGTATTTT.

This clone was observed once. The J gene is TRBJ1-2, the V gene TRBV7-6; D remains unclear. CDR1 and CDR2 from the germline V gene are SGHVS and FNYEAQ. There are 14 residues in the CDR3. The ends were cut back, 1 base at V and 6 bases at J, with 12 bases in the middle. CDR3 amino acids: CASSLELAGNGYTF. CDR3 in DNA: TGTGCCAGCAGCTTAGAATTAGCCGGGAATGGCTACACCTTC. Based on the CDR3 plus reference TRBV7-6 and TRBJ1-2, the full variable domain is GAGVSQSPRYKVTKRGQDVALRCDPISGHVSLYWYRQALGQGPEFLTYFNYEAQQDKSGLPNDRFSAERPEGSISTLTIQRTEQRDSAMYRCASSLELAGNGYTFGSGTRLTVV.

The gene calls are TRBV5-1 and TRBJ1-1; D is unresolved. Germline CDR1 and CDR2: SGHRS and YFSETQ. V was trimmed by 6 bases and J by 7 bases, leaving 10 bases between them. The CDR3 spans 11 residues. CDR3 nucleotide sequence: TGCGCCAGCAAGGACCCGGGTGAAGCTTTCTTT. Residues: CASKDPGEAFF. Using reference TRBV5-1 and TRBJ1-1 for the parts outside the CDR3, the full variable domain is KAGVTQTPRYLIKTRGQQVTLSCSPISGHRSVSWYQQTPGQGLQFLFEYFSETQRNKGNFPGRFSGRQFSNSRSEMNVSTLELGDSALYLCASKDPGEAFFGQGTRLTVV.

V usage is TRBV11-2 and J usage is TRBJ1-1; possible D gene TRBD1, 6 bases. This CDR3 is 16 amino acids long. Germline V gene lookup returns CDR1 SGHAT and CDR2 FQNNGV. Deletions cut 5 bases from V and 1 base from J, with 17 bases between. CDR3 bases: TGTGCCAGCAGCCCCCTGGGGGGCAGGGGGAACACTGAAGCTTTCTTT. Its translation: CASSPLGGRGNTEAFF.

The rearrangement uses TRBV18 and TRBJ2-2; D may be TRBD1 (6 bases). Per germline, CDR1 KGHSH and CDR2 LQKENI. The V end lost 10 bases, the J end lost 0 bases, and 15 bases lay between the germline ends. There are 15 residues in the CDR3. In DNA form, the CDR3 reads TGTGCCACCGGCGACAGGCCTGCGAACACCGGGGAGCTGTTTTTT. Protein product: CATGDRPANTGELFF.

The chain couples TRBV7-9 to TRBJ2-5, with 8 nucleotides matching TRBD1. There are 17 residues in the CDR3. Germline V gives CDR1 SEHNR, CDR2 FQNEAQ (reference sequence). V gave up 5 bases and J gave up 4 bases; unmatched junction bases: 15. CDR3 sequence reads: CASSPSRTGGPRETQYF. The CDR3 bases are TGTGCCAGCAGCCCTAGCCGCACAGGGGGTCCGAGAGAGACCCAGTACTTC.

The rearrangement links TRBV5-8 to TRBJ1-2; no reliable D call. Trimming took off 5 bases at V and 9 bases at J, with 20 bases between the two ends. This CDR3 is built from 14 residues. Per germline, CDR1 SGHTS and CDR2 YDEGEE. Here the CDR3 DNA reads TGTGCCAGCAGTCCCGCGGCTGGTGGCGGAAGCTACACCTTC. Translated, it gives CASSPAAGGGSYTF.

The chain has TRBV19 and TRBJ2-3; TRBD2 matches 12 bases. With V trimmed by 2 bases and J by 6 bases, 9 bases remained unmatched. The germline V gene encodes CDR1 LNHDA and CDR2 SQIVND (reference sequence). This CDR3 contains 17 residues. The CDR3 is CASSIRLAGAPYDTQYF. CDR3 in DNA: TGTGCCAGTAGTATACGACTAGCGGGGGCCCCTTACGATACGCAGTATTTT.

The count of this clone is one. The rearrangement links TRBV19 to TRBJ2-3; 8 positions agree with TRBD2. J lost 4 bases, V lost 6 bases, and 9 bases had no gene match. The CDR3 has 15 amino acids. Germline V CDR1 and CDR2: LNHDA, SQIVND (reference sequence). The DNA for the CDR3 is TGTGCCAGTAGCCCTTTAGCGGGACGGCCAGATACGCAGTATTTT. Amino acids: CASSPLAGRPDTQYF.

Worth noting for this clone: The same CDR3 also results from other DNA sequences found in this sample. The chain joins TRBV29-1 to TRBJ2-7; TRBD1 aligns across 7 bases. Germline-derived CDR1 and CDR2 are SQVTM and ANQGSEA. The CDR3 covers 13 residues. Trimming cost V 4 bases and J 0 bases; bases outside gene matches: 3. The CDR3 is CSVVRTGSYEQYF. The CDR3 region has the DNA TGCAGCGTTGTGAGGACAGGCTCCTACGAGCAGTACTTC.

V is TRBV28 and J is TRBJ1-2; D is ambiguous. Trimming took off 9 bases at V and 2 bases at J, with 4 bases between the two ends. The CDR3 runs to 10 residues. Germline-derived CDR1 and CDR2 are MDHEN and SYDVKM. CDR3 protein: CASRNYGYTF. CDR3 in DNA: TGTGCCAGTAGGAACTATGGCTACACCTTC.

The CDR3 DNA reads TGTGCCAGCAGCCAAACTAGTACATGGAAAGAGACCCAGTACTTC. The encoded protein is CASSQTSTWKETQYF. This sequence joins TRBV5-4 and TRBJ2-5; the D gene is possibly TRBD2 (5 bases). V was pared by 4 bases and J by 3 bases, with 16 bases between. This CDR3 is 15 amino acids long. In germline, CDR1 is SGHNT, CDR2 YYREEE (reference sequence).

The chain recombines TRBV14 with TRBJ2-7, with D maybe TRBD1 (6 bases). This CDR3 is built from 12 residues. From germline, CDR1 is SGHDN and CDR2 FVKESK. V was cut by 8 bases and J by 3 bases, with 11 bases left in between. In DNA, the CDR3 is TGTGCCAGCGGACAGTTCTTCTACGAGCAGTACTTC. As protein: CASGQFFYEQYF.

The rearrangement uses TRBV28 and TRBJ1-5, with TRBD1 as a possible D gene (6 bases). Trimming removed 1 base from V and 2 bases from J, with 21 bases in between. The V gene's germline CDR1 is MDHEN and CDR2 SYDVKM. This CDR3 comprises 19 residues. CDR3 in amino acids: CASSLLGPPAEGGNQPQHF. Written as DNA, the CDR3 is TGTGCCAGCAGTTTATTGGGCCCCCCCGCGGAGGGGGGCAATCAGCCCCAGCATTTT.

Concerning this clone itself: Additional DNA sequences in this sample encode the identical CDR3. The chain links TRBV10-3 to TRBJ1-4; D unclear. V lost 0 bases, J lost 7 bases, and 3 bases lay in between. The CDR3 runs 12 residues. CDR1 is ENHRY, CDR2 SYGVKD, per germline. CDR3 sequence: CAISESTEKLFF. In DNA, the CDR3 is TGTGCCATCAGTGAGTCGACTGAAAAACTGTTTTTT.

The V call is TRBV20-1, the J call TRBJ1-6; the D gene is possibly TRBD1 (6 bases). From germline, CDR1 is DFQATT and CDR2 SNEGSKA (reference sequence). CDR3 length: 16 residues. V was shortened by 3 bases and J by 4 bases, with 16 bases between the two germline ends. CDR3 residues: CSASPGGAGYNSPLHF. In DNA form, the CDR3 reads TGCAGTGCTAGTCCGGGGGGCGCGGGGTATAATTCACCCCTCCACTTT.

This clone was recorded a few times. V usage is TRBV4-3 and J usage is TRBJ2-7; 9 bases line up with TRBD2. CDR3 length equals 15 residues. J was trimmed by 1 base and V by 1 base; bases with no gene match: 2. CDR1 LGHNA and CDR2 YSLEER come from the germline V gene. The CDR3 here is CASSQASGGSYEQYF. In DNA form, the CDR3 reads TGCGCCAGCAGCCAAGCCAGCGGGGGGTCCTACGAGCAGTACTTC.

The chain couples TRBV19 to TRBJ1-5; 11 bases agree with TRBD1. V shed 3 bases and J 7 bases; nucleotides not matched to a gene: 11. There are 17 residues in the CDR3. Germline V lookup: CDR1 LNHDA, CDR2 SQIVND (reference sequence). CDR3 loop: CASSMDRGPTIRQPQHF. CDR3 DNA sequence: TGTGCCAGTAGTATGGACAGGGGGCCCACCATTAGGCAGCCCCAGCATTTT.

The genes are TRBV20-1 and TRBJ1-6, with D tentatively TRBD1 (6 bases). Germline CDR1 is DFQATT and CDR2 is SNEGSKA (reference sequence). Trimming shortened V by 3 bases and J by 8 bases, and 17 bases separated the two germline ends. This CDR3 is 15 amino acids long. The CDR3 region has the DNA TGCAGTGCTAGTGGGGGCAGACTAGCCGATTCACCCCTCCACTTT. Translation gives CSASGGRLADSPLHF.

This clone was seen a few times. The rearrangement links TRBV6-5 to TRBJ2-7, with TRBD1 as a possible D gene (7 bases). With 4 bases removed from V and 7 bases from J, the gap between germline ends came to 14 bases. This CDR3 is built from 13 residues. Germline V gene lookup returns CDR1 MNHEY and CDR2 SVGAGI. The CDR3 here is CASSSQGRLEQYF. The CDR3 DNA is TGTGCCAGCAGTTCACAGGGGAGGTTGGAGCAGTACTTC.

The CDR3 DNA reads as TGTGCCTGGAGTGTACGGGATCGATGGCAGAGGAACAATCAGCCCCAGCATTTT. This translates into CAWSVRDRWQRNNQPQHF. The V and J genes are TRBV30 and TRBJ1-5; D is ambiguous. This CDR3 comprises 18 residues. V lost 0 bases to trimming and J lost 3 bases, with 21 bases between them. CDR1 and CDR2 from the germline V gene are GTSNPN and SVGIG (reference sequence). The full variable domain, in which reference TRBV30 and TRBJ1-5 provide the parts outside the CDR3, is SQTIHQWPATLVQPVGSPLSLECTVEGTSNPNLYWYRQAAGRGLQLLFYSVGIGQISSEVPQNLSASRPQDRQFILSSKKLLLSDSGFYLCAWSVRDRWQRNNQPQHFGDGTRLSIL.

This chain joins TRBV5-1 and TRBJ2-5; D ambiguous. Trimming pared 1 base from V and 5 bases from J, leaving 12 bases between. The CDR3 loop spans 14 amino acids. Germline V gene data show CDR1 as SGHRS and CDR2 as YFSETQ. DNA of the CDR3: TGCGCCAGCAGCTTGATTGGGTATCTGGAGACCCAGTACTTC. As protein: CASSLIGYLETQYF.

The J gene is TRBJ1-3, the V gene TRBV27; 7 bases agree with TRBD1. The CDR3 has 15 amino acids. Germline V lookup: CDR1 MNHEY, CDR2 SMNVEV (reference sequence). V lost 8 bases to trimming and J lost 0 bases; unmatched junction nucleotides: 7. In DNA, the CDR3 is TGTGCCAGCTCTCCGGGACAGCACTCTGGAAACACCATATATTTT. Its translation is CASSPGQHSGNTIYF.

The genes are TRBV4-1 and TRBJ2-1; D is perhaps TRBD2 (5 bases). V lost 4 bases, J lost 3 bases, and 10 bases lay in between. Germline V gives CDR1 MGHRA, CDR2 YSYEKL. The CDR3 is 14 amino acids. The CDR3 bases are TGCGCCAGCAGCCCCGGGGAAAGCTACAATGAGCAGTTCTTC. Residues: CASSPGESYNEQFF.